These 14 T cell receptor beta chains were all obtained from the same sample, sequenced in a study of T cell repertoires in cytomegalovirus infection. TCRdb fed the reads into MiXCR, producing one record per CDR3 protein. The data show about 360,000 distinct CDR3 sequences, with over 15% seen just once and approximately 10% held by the top ten. The material sequenced was PBMCs. The receptors come from a human donor in good health (CMV status not recorded). Some clones in this sample may be carry-over from other donors' samples.

This clonotype was detected only a few times. V and J are TRBV5-1 and TRBJ2-5, with 7 bases lining up with TRBD1. This CDR3 region has 15 residues. Unmatched junction bases numbered 8, after V lost 3 bases and J lost 3 bases. Germline V CDR1 and CDR2: SGHRS, YFSETQ. CDR3: CASSSTGIVEETQYF. The CDR3 region has the DNA TGCGCCAGCAGCTCGACAGGGATTGTGGAAGAGACCCAGTACTTC.

CDR3 protein: CASSQRDSQRGYTF. The CDR3 coding sequence is TGCGCCAGCAGCCAGAGGGACAGCCAGAGGGGCTACACCTTC. The chain recombines TRBV4-1 with TRBJ1-2; 7 bases agree with TRBD1. V gave up 3 bases and J gave up 8 bases; unmatched junction bases: 9. The V gene's germline CDR1 is MGHRA and CDR2 YSYEKL. The CDR3 spans 14 residues.

The V call is TRBV2, the J call TRBJ2-3, with D perhaps TRBD1 (5 bases). The CDR3 spans 14 residues. Looked up from germline, CDR1 is SNHLY and CDR2 is FYNNEI. V shed 8 bases and J shed 6 bases, with 18 bases lying between them. In DNA, the CDR3 is TGTGCCAGCGCGACAGAAGCCACCTCGGATACGCAGTATTTT. This translates into CASATEATSDTQYF.

This clonotype has just a few counts. J is TRBJ2-1 and V is TRBV5-5; D is unclear. V shed 4 bases and J shed 0 bases, with 11 bases lying between them. CDR1 SGHKS and CDR2 YYEKEE come from the germline V gene (reference sequence). The CDR3 loop spans 15 amino acids. The DNA of the CDR3 is TGTGCCAGCAGCCCCGTCCCCAGCTCCTACAATGAGCAGTTCTTC. It yields the protein CASSPVPSSYNEQFF.

This chain uses TRBV9 with TRBJ1-2; D gene uncertain. The CDR3 is made up of 14 amino acids. The germline V gene encodes CDR1 SGDLS and CDR2 YYNGEE. The ends were cut back, 0 bases at V and 5 bases at J, with 11 bases in the middle. The chain's CDR3 is CASSVEVAGYGYTF. The CDR3 nucleotides read TGTGCCAGCAGCGTAGAGGTGGCGGGATATGGCTACACCTTC. Based on the CDR3 plus reference TRBV9 and TRBJ1-2, the full variable domain is DSGVTQTPKHLITATGQRVTLRCSPRSGDLSVYWYQQSLDQGLQFLIQYYNGEERAKGNILERFSAQQFPDLHSELNLSSLELGDSALYFCASSVEVAGYGYTFGSGTRLTVV.

The genes are TRBV27 and TRBJ1-4, with D uncertain. CDR1 and CDR2 from the germline V gene are MNHEY and SMNVEV (reference sequence). Trimming took 3 bases from V and 8 from J, leaving 19 bases between them. This CDR3 comprises 16 residues. The CDR3 reads CASSFSPGPVREKLFF. As DNA, the CDR3 is TGTGCCAGCAGTTTCAGTCCGGGCCCAGTAAGGGAAAAACTGTTTTTT.

This clonotype was counted ten times or more. This chain links TRBV7-2 with TRBJ1-2; D remains unclear. The CDR3 runs 12 residues. Germline V CDR1 and CDR2: SGHTA, FQGNSA. The V gene lost 2 bases and the J gene lost 8 bases, with 9 bases spanning the gap. The CDR3 DNA reads as TGTGCCAGCAGCTTATTCGTGCGGGGCTACACCTTC. It codes for CASSLFVRGYTF.

This clonotype was picked up many times. CDR3 sequence reads: CASSPVGQTRQFF. The CDR3 region has the DNA TGTGCCAGCAGCCCGGTGGGACAAACCCGCCAGTTCTTC. V usage is TRBV7-2 and J usage is TRBJ2-1; D may be TRBD1 (6 bases). The CDR3 consists of 13 residues. CDR1 SGHTA and CDR2 FQGNSA come from the germline V gene. V gave up 5 bases and J gave up 13 bases, with 18 bases separating them.

A few counts support this clonotype. The V gene is TRBV18, the J gene TRBJ2-1, with D hard to call. This CDR3 has 15 residues. Trimming stripped 3 bases from V and 0 bases from J, with 9 bases between. In germline, CDR1 is KGHSH, CDR2 LQKENI. In DNA, the CDR3 is TGTGCCAGCTCACCCGGCGCACCCTCCTACAATGAGCAGTTCTTC. It specifies CASSPGAPSYNEQFF.

The chain couples TRBV7-8 to TRBJ1-1; TRBD1 agrees at 8 bases. CDR3 length: 15 amino acids. Germline trimming cut 2 bases from V and 5 bases from J; bases unmatched to any gene: 7. Germline CDR1 reads SGHVS; CDR2 reads FQNEAQ. The CDR3 nucleotides read TGTGCCAGCAGCTTAAGGCAGGGGGCCTTTACTGAAGCTTTCTTT. Residues: CASSLRQGAFTEAFF.

This sequence joins TRBV7-9 and TRBJ1-1; D unclear. Germline lookup yields CDR1 SEHNR and CDR2 FQNEAQ (reference sequence). The CDR3 has 12 residues. Trimming left V 3 bases short and J 5 bases short, with 7 bases between. The CDR3 DNA is TGTGCCAGCAGCTTTGGTAGTACTGAAGCTTTCTTT. Its protein is CASSFGSTEAFF.

This clonotype showed up just a few times. The chain employs TRBV2 and TRBJ1-1, with a weak D call TRBD1 (5 bases). V was cut by 7 bases and J by 3 bases, with 15 bases left in between. Germline CDR1 SNHLY, CDR2 FYNNEI. The length of the CDR3 is 14 residues. CDR3 bases: TGTGCCAGCAACCCCCGGGCCAGGGACACTGAAGCTTTCTTT. Translating it yields CASNPRARDTEAFF. The variable domain in full, with the rest retrieved from reference TRBV2 and TRBJ1-1, is EPEVTQTPSHQVTQMGQEVILRCVPISNHLYFYWYRQILGQKVEFLVSFYNNEISEKSEIFDDQFSVERPDGSNFTLKIRSTKLEDSAMYFCASNPRARDTEAFFGQGTRLTVV.

This clonotype was detected many times. V gene TRBV5-6 combines with J gene TRBJ2-5; the D is unclear. CDR1 and CDR2 (germline): SGHDT, YYEEEE. The length of the CDR3 is 13 residues. V lost 0 bases and J lost 4, with 7 bases in between. For the CDR3, the DNA is TGTGCCAGCAGCTTGGACCTGAGAGAGACCCAGTACTTC. Its protein product is CASSLDLRETQYF.

The chain recombines TRBV20-1 with TRBJ2-7; TRBD1 or TRBD2 may be the D gene (5 bases each). Germline loops: CDR1 DFQATT, CDR2 SNEGSKA (reference sequence). The CDR3 has 14 residues. V shed 5 bases and J shed 3 bases, with 17 bases lying between them. The CDR3 DNA sequence: TGCAGTGCTGGCGGAAGGGGAGACGGCTACGAGCAGTACTTC. Its translation is CSAGGRGDGYEQYF.